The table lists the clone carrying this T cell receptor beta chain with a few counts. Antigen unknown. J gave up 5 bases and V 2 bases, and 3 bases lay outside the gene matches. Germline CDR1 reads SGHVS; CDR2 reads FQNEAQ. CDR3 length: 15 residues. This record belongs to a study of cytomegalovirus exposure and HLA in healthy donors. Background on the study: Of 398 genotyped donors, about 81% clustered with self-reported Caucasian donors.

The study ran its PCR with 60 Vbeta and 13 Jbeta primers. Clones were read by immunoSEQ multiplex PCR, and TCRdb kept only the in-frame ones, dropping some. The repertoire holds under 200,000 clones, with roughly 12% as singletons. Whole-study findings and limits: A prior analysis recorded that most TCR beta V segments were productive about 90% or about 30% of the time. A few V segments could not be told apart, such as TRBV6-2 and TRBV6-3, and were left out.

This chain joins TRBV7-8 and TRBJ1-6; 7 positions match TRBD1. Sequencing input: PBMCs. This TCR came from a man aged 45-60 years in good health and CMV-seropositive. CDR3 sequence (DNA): TGTGCCAGCAGCTTATTTCAGGGGGATAATTCACCCCTCCACTTT. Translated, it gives CASSLFQGDNSPLHF. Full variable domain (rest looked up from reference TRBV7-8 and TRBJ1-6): GAGVSQSPRYKVAKRGQDVALRCDPISGHVSLFWYQQALGQGPEFLTYFQNEAQLDKSGLPSDRFFAERPEGSVSTLKIQRTQQEDSAVYLCASSLFQGDNSPLHFGNGTRLTVT.